A single sample gave rise to the 19 T cell receptor beta chains below, sequenced in a study of CD4 T cells in relation to SARS-CoV-2 and coronaviruses. CD4+ T cells from unexposed donors were obtained before the COVID-19 pandemic (2011-2018). The cells were cultured for about ten days before CD4+ T cells were isolated. No antigen is known for these receptors. Using immunoSEQ multiplex PCR, the repertoire was profiled, and TCRdb retains in-frame clones only, with some absent. Of about 29,000 clones detected, nearly 80% appear once; the ten largest clones hold 20%. The sample consisted of CD4+ T cells from PBMCs, cultured in vitro. The receptors were sampled from a human donor in good health.

The chain employs TRBV7-2 and TRBJ1-2, with D possibly TRBD1 on 5 matching bases. This CDR3 has 16 residues. Trimming took 4 bases from V and 4 from J, leaving 19 bases between them. Per germline, CDR1 SGHTA and CDR2 FQGNSA. In DNA form, the CDR3 reads TGTGCCAGCAGCTCCCGGGCCGCGGGGGATCCCTATGGCTACACCTTC. Translated: CASSSRAAGDPYGYTF.

V gene TRBV15 combines with J gene TRBJ2-2; D perhaps matches TRBD2 (5 bases). V was shortened by 2 bases and J by 1 base, with 14 bases between the two germline ends. The CDR3 extends over 17 amino acids. Looked up from germline, CDR1 is LNHNV and CDR2 is YYDKDF (reference sequence). CDR3 sequence (DNA): TGTGCCACCAGCAGAACCCCGACACGGGAGAACACCGGGGAGCTGTTTTTT. Its translation is CATSRTPTRENTGELFF.

The CDR3 region is CASAPAGGTTTDTQYF. For the CDR3, the DNA is TGTGCCAGCGCCCCCGCGGGCGGGACTACCACAGATACGCAGTATTTT. The chain employs TRBV5-4 and TRBJ2-3; TRBD2 agrees at 7 bases. Trimming took 7 bases from V and 2 from J; bases not matched to a gene: 13. This CDR3 has 16 residues. Germline-derived CDR1 and CDR2 are SGHNT and YYREEE (reference sequence).

This clone was seen once. The chain employs TRBV19 and TRBJ1-1, with D unclear. The CDR3 has 15 amino acids. V dropped 6 bases and J dropped 4 bases, with 18 bases sitting between them. Germline V lookup: CDR1 LNHDA, CDR2 SQIVND (reference sequence). CDR3 region: CASSPGLGGVTEAFF. The CDR3 DNA follows: TGTGCCAGTAGCCCCGGTTTAGGCGGGGTCACTGAAGCTTTCTTT.

This chain uses TRBV7-2 with TRBJ2-1; D not resolved. The CDR3 extends over 13 amino acids. Germline loops: CDR1 SGHTA, CDR2 FQGNSA. Trimming cost V 9 bases and J 7 bases, with 16 bases left between them. In nucleotides, the CDR3 is TGTGCCAGTGCCCGGCTAGGGCGGAATGAGCAGTTCTTC. Translation gives CASARLGRNEQFF.

This clone was seen only a few times. This chain joins TRBV27 and TRBJ2-7; D unresolved. Trimming left V 2 bases short and J 7 bases short, with 12 bases between. The CDR3 length is 13 residues. Germline CDR1 and CDR2: MNHEY and SMNVEV (reference sequence). This chain's CDR3 is CASSLIPAQEQYF. The CDR3 DNA is TGTGCCAGCAGTTTAATCCCTGCTCAGGAGCAGTACTTC.

The chain carries TRBV28 and TRBJ2-7; 9 bases are a match to TRBD1. CDR3 size: 14 residues. Germline trimming cut 4 bases from V and 6 bases from J; bases unmatched to any gene: 7. CDR1 MDHEN and CDR2 SYDVKM come from the germline V gene. In DNA form, the CDR3 reads TGTGCCAGCAGTTCACCGGGACAGGGTGGCGAGCAGTACTTC. Amino acids: CASSSPGQGGEQYF.

This clone was recorded once. The rearrangement links TRBV19 to TRBJ1-2, with 9 bases identical to TRBD1. Germline CDR1 LNHDA, CDR2 SQIVND (reference sequence). This CDR3 has 15 residues. V lost 7 bases to trimming and J lost 8 bases; unmatched junction nucleotides: 14. The CDR3 region is CASNPGTGLPRGYTF. The DNA of the CDR3 is TGTGCCAGTAACCCCGGGACAGGGTTGCCGCGAGGCTACACCTTC.

This chain links TRBV30 with TRBJ2-1; D not certain. Trimming removed 3 bases from V and 7 bases from J, with 13 bases in between. The CDR3 is 13 amino acids. Germline CDR1 and CDR2: GTSNPN and SVGIG (reference sequence). CDR3 in amino acids: CAWSASIRNEQFF. DNA for the CDR3: TGTGCCTGGAGCGCTAGTATCAGGAATGAGCAGTTCTTC.

The chain joins TRBV19 to TRBJ2-1; D remains unclear. The germline CDR1 and CDR2 sequences are LNHDA and SQIVND (reference sequence). The CDR3 is 16 amino acids. The V gene lost 5 bases and the J gene lost 3 bases, with 17 bases spanning the gap. The DNA for the CDR3 is TGTGCCAGTAGTTCGAACTCGTGGCAACTCTACAATGAGCAGTTCTTC. It yields the protein CASSSNSWQLYNEQFF. Using reference TRBV19 and TRBJ2-1 for the parts outside the CDR3, the full variable domain is DGGITQSPKYLFRKEGQNVTLSCEQNLNHDAMYWYRQDPGQGLRLIYYSQIVNDFQKGDIAEGYSVSREKKESFPLTVTSAQKNPTAFYLCASSSNSWQLYNEQFFGPGTRLTVL.

The rearrangement links TRBV27 to TRBJ2-7; 8 bases are shared with TRBD1. The germline V gene encodes CDR1 MNHEY and CDR2 SMNVEV (reference sequence). The CDR3 has 14 residues. Trimming removed 3 bases from V and 5 bases from J; junction bases left unmatched: 6. CDR3 bases: TGTGCCAGCAGTTTTCAGGGGGCGCCGAACGAGCAGTACTTC. Translating it yields CASSFQGAPNEQYF.

V and J are TRBV30 and TRBJ1-4, with no clear D. The germline V and J ends were trimmed by 8 bases and 0 bases, with 16 bases remaining between them. The germline V gene has CDR1 GTSNPN and CDR2 SVGIG (reference sequence). The CDR3 covers 15 residues. The CDR3: CALSGDFATNEKLFF. The CDR3 DNA is TGTGCCCTGAGCGGAGATTTTGCAACTAATGAAAAACTGTTTTTT.

This clone has just a few counts. V gene TRBV29-1 combines with J gene TRBJ2-3; the D call may be TRBD1 or TRBD2 (5 bases each). CDR3 size: 14 residues. The germline gives CDR1 SQVTM, CDR2 ANQGSEA. V was shortened by 3 bases and J by 4 bases, with 14 bases between the two germline ends. Here the CDR3 reads CSVEETRGPDTQYF. As DNA, the CDR3 is TGCAGCGTTGAGGAGACACGGGGCCCAGATACGCAGTATTTT.

The chain has TRBV19 and TRBJ1-5; TRBD1 agrees at 9 bases. V was clipped by 1 base and J by 6 bases; unmatched bases: 7. The germline V gene has CDR1 LNHDA and CDR2 SQIVND (reference sequence). The CDR3 has 16 amino acids. The CDR3 region has the DNA TGTGCCAGTAGTATAGGGGACAGGGTATTCTTTCAGCCCCAGCATTTT. Translation: CASSIGDRVFFQPQHF.

The rearrangement joins TRBV6-5 to TRBJ2-5; D is ambiguous. This CDR3 has 13 amino acids. Germline V gene data show CDR1 as MNHEY and CDR2 as SVGAGI. Between the trimmed V and J ends, which lost 8 bases and 3 bases, there was a span of 13 bases. The CDR3 sequence: CASSLDWKETQYF. The CDR3 DNA reads TGTGCCAGCTCTCTTGACTGGAAAGAGACCCAGTACTTC.

The chain employs TRBV28 and TRBJ2-5, with a weak D call TRBD2 (6 bases). Trimming shortened V by 8 bases and J by 1 base, and 14 bases separated the two germline ends. Germline assignment: CDR1 MDHEN and CDR2 SYDVKM. The CDR3 is made up of 14 amino acids. The CDR3 reads CASSGSGFQETQYF. The DNA of the CDR3 is TGTGCCAGCTCCGGGAGTGGATTCCAAGAGACCCAGTACTTC.

The V and J genes are TRBV6-5 and TRBJ2-7; 11 positions agree with TRBD1. The CDR3 covers 13 residues. Germline V gene data show CDR1 as MNHEY and CDR2 as SVGAGI. The V segment lost 6 bases and the J segment 5 bases; nucleotides outside the gene matches: 3. The CDR3 sequence is CASSGTGGDEQYF. The CDR3 DNA is TGTGCCAGCAGCGGGACAGGGGGGGACGAGCAGTACTTC.

V usage is TRBV27 and J usage is TRBJ2-3; no reliable D call. The CDR3 length is 11 residues. The germline V and J ends were trimmed by 7 bases and 6 bases, with 8 bases remaining between them. Per germline, CDR1 MNHEY and CDR2 SMNVEV (reference sequence). The CDR3 nucleotides read TGTGCCAGCACCCGAGGTGATACGCAGTATTTT. It translates to CASTRGDTQYF.

The sample holds a few counts of this clone. This chain links TRBV14 with TRBJ1-2; D gene ambiguous. The CDR3 totals 15 residues. V shed 2 bases and J shed 1 base, with 11 bases lying between them. Per germline, CDR1 SGHDN and CDR2 FVKESK. CDR3 sequence: CASSQSFRINYGYTF. The DNA of the CDR3 is TGTGCCAGCAGCCAAAGCTTCAGGATTAACTATGGCTACACCTTC.